This T cell receptor beta chain was obtained from a study of OX40 agonist ivuxolimab in advanced cancers. In this sample, this clone turned up a few times. Sequencing was performed with immunoSEQ multiplex PCR; in TCRdb, only in-frame clones are kept and a portion is missing. This table holds 25,000 to 30,000 clones, around 80% found once. There are 15 residues in the CDR3. Germline V lookup: CDR1 ENHRY, CDR2 SYGVKD. Trimming cost V 3 bases and J 3 bases, with 15 bases left between them. The chain combines TRBV10-3 with TRBJ2-7; TRBD1 might be the D (6 bases). This receptor was taken from an adult with an advanced solid tumor such as melanoma, head and neck, liver or kidney cancer. The sequencing here drew on CD4+ or CD8+ T cells sorted from blood, taken in a trial of the OX40 agonist ivuxolimab. CDR3 nucleotide sequence: TGTGCCATCAGTGATGGGACAATGGGCTTCTACGAGCAGTACTTC. This gives the protein CAISDGTMGFYEQYF.